This T cell receptor (beta chain) appears in the sequencing data of a study of T cell changes during pregnancy in multiple sclerosis. This clone was found a few times. TCRdb's copy holds only in-frame clones and misses some; the assay was immunoSEQ multiplex PCR. The data show approximately 93,000 clones, approximately 90% seen once. The clonotype comes from a female donor in good health, enrolled as a control in a pregnancy study. The source was peripheral blood, collected in the first trimester of pregnancy.

CDR3 in amino acids: CASSQVQAGQPQHF. The CDR3 DNA sequence: TGCGCCAGCAGCCAAGTACAGGCCGGTCAGCCCCAGCATTTT. This chain uses TRBV4-3 with TRBJ1-5; D possibly corresponds to TRBD1 (5 bases). The germline V and J ends were trimmed by 1 base and 6 bases, with 10 bases remaining between them. Germline assignment: CDR1 LGHNA and CDR2 YSLEER. The CDR3 extends over 14 amino acids.